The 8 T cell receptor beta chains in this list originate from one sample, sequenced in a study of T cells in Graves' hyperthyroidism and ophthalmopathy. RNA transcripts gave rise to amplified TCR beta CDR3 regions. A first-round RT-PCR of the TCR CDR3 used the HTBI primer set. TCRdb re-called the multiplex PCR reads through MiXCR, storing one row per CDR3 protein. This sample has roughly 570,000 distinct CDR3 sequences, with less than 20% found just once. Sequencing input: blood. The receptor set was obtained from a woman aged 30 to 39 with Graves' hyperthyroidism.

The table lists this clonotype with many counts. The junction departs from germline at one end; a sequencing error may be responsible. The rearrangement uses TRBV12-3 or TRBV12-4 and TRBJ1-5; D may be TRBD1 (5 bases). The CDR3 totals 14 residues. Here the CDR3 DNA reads TGTGCCAGCAGTTCTTGGGGGGATGATCAACCCCAGCATTTT. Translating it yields CASSSWGDDQPQHF.

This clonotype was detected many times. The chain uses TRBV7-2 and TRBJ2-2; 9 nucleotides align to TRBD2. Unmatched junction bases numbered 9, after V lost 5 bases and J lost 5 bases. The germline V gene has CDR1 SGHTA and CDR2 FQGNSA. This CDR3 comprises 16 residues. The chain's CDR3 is CASSPIAGEWTGELFF. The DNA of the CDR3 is TGTGCCAGCAGCCCGATAGCGGGAGAATGGACCGGGGAGCTGTTTTTT.

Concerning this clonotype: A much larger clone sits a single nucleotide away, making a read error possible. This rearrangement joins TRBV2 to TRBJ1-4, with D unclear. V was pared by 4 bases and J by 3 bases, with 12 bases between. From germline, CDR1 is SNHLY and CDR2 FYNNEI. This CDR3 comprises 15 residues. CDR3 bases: TGTGCCAGCAGTGGCCCTCGGCTCGCTAATGAAAAACTGTTTTTT. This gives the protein CASSGPRLANEKLFF.

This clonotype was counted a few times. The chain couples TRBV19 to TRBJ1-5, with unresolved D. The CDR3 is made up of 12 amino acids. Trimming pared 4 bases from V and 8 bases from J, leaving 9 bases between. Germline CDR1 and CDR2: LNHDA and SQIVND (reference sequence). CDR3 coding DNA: TGTGCCAGTAGTAGTACACGGGAGCCCCAGCATTTT. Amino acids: CASSSTREPQHF.

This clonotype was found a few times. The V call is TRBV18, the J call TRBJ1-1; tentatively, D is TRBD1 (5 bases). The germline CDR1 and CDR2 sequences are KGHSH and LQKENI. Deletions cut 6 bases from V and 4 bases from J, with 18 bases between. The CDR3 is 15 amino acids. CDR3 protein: CASSPGGTQSTEAFF. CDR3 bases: TGTGCCAGCTCGCCGGGGGGGACCCAGAGCACTGAAGCTTTCTTT.

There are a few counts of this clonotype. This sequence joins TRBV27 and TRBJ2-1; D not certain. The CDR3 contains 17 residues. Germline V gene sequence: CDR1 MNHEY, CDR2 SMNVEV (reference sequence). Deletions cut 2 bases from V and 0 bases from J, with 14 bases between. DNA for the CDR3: TGTGCCAGCAGTTTAAGAGCCGCCGATAGCTCCTACAATGAGCAGTTCTTC. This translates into CASSLRAADSSYNEQFF.

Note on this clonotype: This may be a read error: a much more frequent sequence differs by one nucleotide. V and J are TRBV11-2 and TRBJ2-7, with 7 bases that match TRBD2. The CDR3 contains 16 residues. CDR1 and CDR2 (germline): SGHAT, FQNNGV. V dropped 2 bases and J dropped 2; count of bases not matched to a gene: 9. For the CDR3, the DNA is TGTGCCAGCAGCTTATGGACGGGAGGCCTCGCCTACGAGCAGTACTTC. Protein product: CASSLWTGGLAYEQYF.

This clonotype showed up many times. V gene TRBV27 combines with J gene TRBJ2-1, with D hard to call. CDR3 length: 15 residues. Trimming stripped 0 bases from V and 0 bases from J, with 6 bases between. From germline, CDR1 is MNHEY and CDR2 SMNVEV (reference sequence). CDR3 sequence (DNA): TGTGCCAGCAGTTTATCACGGAACTCCTACAATGAGCAGTTCTTC. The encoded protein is CASSLSRNSYNEQFF.